The 28 T cell receptor beta chains given below trace back to one sample, sequenced in a study of T-cell memory formation after mild COVID-19. TCRdb reanalysed the 5' RACE reads using MiXCR and keeps one entry per CDR3 protein. Of 250,000 to 300,000 distinct CDR3 sequences listed, around 15% are singletons. The sample taken for sequencing was PBMCs or a T cell subset sorted from them (not recorded which). The source of these receptors is a man younger than 30 who had mild COVID-19 (a few samples of this study predate the infection). Cell type and time point are not known.

The J gene is TRBJ1-5, the V gene TRBV12-3 or TRBV12-4; 9 positions agree with TRBD1. V gave up 5 bases and J gave up 4 bases; unmatched junction bases: 6. The CDR3 loop spans 15 amino acids. The CDR3 here is CASSNRGLENQPQHF. DNA for the CDR3: TGTGCCAGCAGTAACAGGGGGCTTGAGAATCAGCCCCAGCATTTT.

This rearrangement joins TRBV7-2 to TRBJ2-2; TRBD1 agrees at 8 bases. V trimming: 1 base; J trimming: 6 bases; junction bases outside the gene matches: 7. CDR1 SGHTA and CDR2 FQGNSA come from the germline V gene. This CDR3 has 16 amino acids. This chain's CDR3 is CASSLGGQGASGELFF. The CDR3 DNA is TGTGCCAGCAGCTTAGGGGGTCAGGGGGCCTCCGGGGAGCTGTTTTTT.

The chain links TRBV6-1 to TRBJ1-2; D is possibly TRBD1 (5 bases). V shed 6 bases and J shed 4 bases, with 18 bases lying between them. This CDR3 spans 15 amino acids. Per the germline V gene, CDR1 is MNHNS and CDR2 is SASEGT. The CDR3 region has the DNA TGTGCCAGCAGCCGATCGGGCAGGGAGAGCTATGGCTACACCTTC. Its protein is CASSRSGRESYGYTF.

The chain carries TRBV12-3 or TRBV12-4 and TRBJ1-2; no clear D gene. The CDR3 contains 13 residues. Trimming pared 3 bases from V and 8 bases from J, leaving 13 bases between. CDR3 coding DNA: TGTGCCAGCAGTTTCGGAACGTTCGGGGGCTACACCTTC. Translating it yields CASSFGTFGGYTF.

This clonotype was recorded many times. This chain links TRBV5-1 with TRBJ2-3; unclear D gene. The CDR3 runs to 14 residues. The V and J ends lost 1 base and 4 bases respectively, with 10 bases between them. Looked up from germline, CDR1 is SGHRS and CDR2 is YFSETQ. The CDR3 DNA follows: TGCGCCAGCAGCTTGAGTAGCAGCGCAGATACGCAGTATTTT. This sequence encodes CASSLSSSADTQYF.

This sequence joins TRBV20-1 and TRBJ2-7; weak D call: TRBD2 (5 bases). V lost 6 bases, J lost 6 bases, and 18 bases lay in between. This CDR3 contains 13 residues. Germline CDR1 is DFQATT and CDR2 is SNEGSKA (reference sequence). DNA for the CDR3: TGCAGTGCAAATATTCCGGGGTTCGGCGAGCAGTACTTC. It codes for CSANIPGFGEQYF.

The chain links TRBV5-1 to TRBJ2-7; no clear D. V was shortened by 4 bases and J by 5 bases, with 28 bases between the two germline ends. In germline, CDR1 is SGHRS, CDR2 YFSETQ. The CDR3 runs to 18 residues. This chain's CDR3 is CASSLLGRPSAVVNEQYF. The CDR3 region has the DNA TGCGCCAGCAGCCTCCTAGGCCGACCCTCCGCCGTCGTTAACGAGCAGTACTTC.

This clonotype was seen at least ten times. The chain links TRBV3-1 to TRBJ2-7, with no clear D. Germline values: CDR1 LGHDT, CDR2 YNNKEL (reference sequence). This CDR3 contains 13 residues. V dropped 3 bases and J dropped 7 bases, with 13 bases sitting between them. CDR3 DNA: TGTGCCAGCAGCCATGGTGGATGGAGAGAGCAGTACGTC. The encoded protein is CASSHGGWREQYV.

There are a few counts of this clonotype. This chain uses TRBV11-2 with TRBJ2-1; 8 positions match TRBD1. The CDR3 contains 16 residues. V was clipped by 5 bases and J by 5 bases; unmatched bases: 11. Looked up from germline, CDR1 is SGHAT and CDR2 is FQNNGV. The CDR3 region has the DNA TGTGCCAGCAGCCCTAGTGGCAGGGGGCTGGACAATGAGCAGTTCTTC. It translates to CASSPSGRGLDNEQFF. Supplemented by reference TRBV11-2 and TRBJ2-1, the full variable domain reads EAGVAQSPRYKIIEKRQSVAFWCNPISGHATLYWYQQILGQGPKLLIQFQNNGVVDDSQLPKDRFSAERLKGVDSTLKIQPAKLEDSAVYLCASSPSGRGLDNEQFFGPGTRLTVL.

The chain couples TRBV4-1 to TRBJ2-5, with TRBD2 as a possible D gene (6 bases). CDR3 size: 15 residues. Trimming removed 6 bases at V and 5 bases at J, with 19 bases between. Germline CDR1 and CDR2: MGHRA and YSYEKL. As DNA, the CDR3 is TGCGCCAGCAGACCAGCGGGTGAACGAGTGGAGACCCAGTACTTC. Translated: CASRPAGERVETQYF.

This sequence joins TRBV6-2 or TRBV6-3 and TRBJ1-1; D not certain. V was trimmed by 2 bases and J by 0 bases, leaving 7 bases between them. Germline V gene sequence: CDR1 MNHEY, CDR2 SVGEGT. The CDR3 contains 14 residues. As DNA, the CDR3 is TGTGCCAGCAGTTACGTCCAGGTGAACACTGAAGCTTTCTTT. Protein sequence: CASSYVQVNTEAFF.

This clonotype was recorded a few times. The V call is TRBV10-3, the J call TRBJ2-7, with 7 bases identical to TRBD1. V lost 9 bases, J lost 3 bases, and 14 bases stayed unmatched. Germline assignment: CDR1 ENHRY and CDR2 SYGVKD. The CDR3 has 15 amino acids. The CDR3 here is CAIRDSSGQVYEQYF. The CDR3 DNA is TGTGCCATAAGGGACAGTTCGGGCCAGGTCTACGAGCAGTACTTC.

This clonotype was observed a few times. The chain joins TRBV11-1 to TRBJ2-7, with D perhaps TRBD2 (6 bases). This CDR3 has 14 residues. Germline CDR1 SGHAT, CDR2 FQDESV (reference sequence). Trimming left V 4 bases short and J 0 bases short, with 10 bases between. The DNA for the CDR3 is TGTGCCAGCAGCTCCGGGGGTAGCTCCTACGAGCAGTACGTC. This gives the protein CASSSGGSSYEQYV.

This chain joins TRBV13 and TRBJ1-6; no definite D call. This CDR3 spans 13 amino acids. V was trimmed by 3 bases and J by 7 bases, leaving 7 bases between them. CDR1 and CDR2 (germline): PRHDT, FYEKMQ (reference sequence). The CDR3 DNA follows: TGTGCCAGCAGCTTCCATGGCAATTCACCCCTCCACTTT. This encodes CASSFHGNSPLHF.

Only a few counts were recorded for this clonotype. The V and J genes are TRBV9 and TRBJ2-7; 8 bases align to TRBD1. The trim removed 4 bases at V and 5 bases at J, leaving 5 bases unmatched. Germline assignment: CDR1 SGDLS and CDR2 YYNGEE. CDR3 length equals 13 residues. This chain's CDR3 is CASSPNRGNEQYF. The CDR3 nucleotides read TGTGCCAGCAGCCCTAACAGGGGGAACGAGCAGTACTTC.

Only a few counts were recorded for this clonotype. The CDR3 spells CASSADGNQPQHF. The DNA of the CDR3 is TGTGCCAGCAGCGCGGACGGAAATCAGCCCCAGCATTTT. The rearrangement links TRBV9 to TRBJ1-5, with D unclear. The CDR3 sequence is 13 residues long. Germline-derived CDR1 and CDR2 are SGDLS and YYNGEE. Deletions cut 3 bases from V and 4 bases from J, with 8 bases between.

The genes are TRBV7-9 and TRBJ1-4; 9 nucleotides align to TRBD1. Germline CDR1 reads SEHNR; CDR2 reads FQNEAQ (reference sequence). The CDR3 runs to 15 residues. J lost 5 bases, V lost 7 bases, and 8 bases had no gene match. Here the CDR3 reads CASNQGDRENEKLFF. Written as DNA, the CDR3 is TGTGCCAGCAACCAGGGGGACAGGGAAAATGAAAAACTGTTTTTT.

This clonotype was observed a few times. This rearrangement joins TRBV12-3 or TRBV12-4 to TRBJ1-5, with a weak D call TRBD1 (5 bases). Trimming took off 2 bases at V and 2 bases at J, with 10 bases between the two ends. This CDR3 has 15 amino acids. The CDR3 loop reads CASSLNRPGNQPQHF. CDR3 nucleotides: TGTGCCAGCAGTTTAAACAGGCCTGGCAATCAGCCCCAGCATTTT.

This clonotype has just a few counts. This chain joins TRBV5-6 and TRBJ2-1, with D hard to call. Germline V gene data show CDR1 as SGHDT and CDR2 as YYEEEE. CDR3 length: 12 residues. V was clipped by 5 bases and J by 9 bases, with 12 bases between them. The CDR3: CASRAPWGEQFF. As DNA, the CDR3 is TGTGCCAGCAGGGCGCCCTGGGGTGAGCAGTTCTTC.

About this clonotype: Germline is not matched at one junction end, which may reflect a read error. DNA for the CDR3: TGTGCTAGCAGCGATGGGGCGGGTCGCACAGATACGCAGTATTTT. As protein: CASSDGAGRTDTQYF. The V gene is TRBV7-7, the J gene TRBJ2-3; possibly TRBD1 or TRBD2 for D (5 bases each). Germline loops: CDR1 SSHAT, CDR2 FNYEAQ (reference sequence). The CDR3 is made up of 15 amino acids. Full variable domain (remainder filled in from reference TRBV7-7 and TRBJ2-3): GAGVSQSPRYKVTKRGQDVTLRCDPISSHATLYWYQQALGQGPEFLTYFNYEAQPDKSGLPSDRFSAERPEGSISTLTIQRTEQRDSAMYRCASSDGAGRTDTQYFGPGTRLTVL.

This clonotype was recorded at least ten times. J is TRBJ1-5 and V is TRBV7-8, with D maybe TRBD1 (5 bases). The CDR3 contains 12 residues. The germline V gene has CDR1 SGHVS and CDR2 FQNEAQ. The V end lost 3 bases, the J end lost 5 bases, and 5 bases lay between the germline ends. For the CDR3, the DNA is TGTGCCAGCAGCTTGGGGGATCAGCCCCAGCATTTT. Translated, it gives CASSLGDQPQHF.

As for this clonotype: Relative to the germline gene, one junction end is altered; a read error may explain this. This sequence joins TRBV29-1 and TRBJ2-7; D is possibly TRBD1 or TRBD2 (6 bases each). CDR1 is SQVTM and CDR2 is ANQGSEA in the germline V gene. The CDR3 is 13 residues long. CDR3 amino acids: CSVEGYGGYEKYF. CDR3 in DNA: TGCAGCGTTGAAGGGTACGGGGGCTACGAGAAGTACTTC.

V usage is TRBV5-4 and J usage is TRBJ1-6; the D gene is possibly TRBD1 (5 bases). The germline V gene has CDR1 SGHNT and CDR2 YYREEE (reference sequence). CDR3 length equals 13 residues. Trimming removed 4 bases at V and 8 bases at J, with 10 bases between. CDR3 protein: CASSPDIYSPLHF. DNA for the CDR3: TGTGCCAGCAGCCCGGACATATATTCACCCCTCCACTTT. The complete variable domain, with remaining parts taken from reference TRBV5-4 and TRBJ1-6, reads ETGVTQSPTHLIKTRGQQVTLRCSSQSGHNTVSWYQQALGQGPQFIFQYYREEENGRGNFPPRFSGLQFPNYSSELNVNALELDDSALYLCASSPDIYSPLHFGNGTRLTVT.

This clonotype was seen ten or more times. This rearrangement joins TRBV10-3 to TRBJ2-1; no firm D call. Per germline, CDR1 ENHRY and CDR2 SYGVKD. V was clipped by 0 bases and J by 0 bases, with 3 bases between them. CDR3 length: 14 amino acids. The CDR3 is CAISESTSYNEQFF. The CDR3 nucleotides are TGTGCCATCAGTGAGTCAACCTCCTACAATGAGCAGTTCTTC.

This chain joins TRBV12-3 or TRBV12-4 and TRBJ2-1, with 8 bases identical to TRBD2. The CDR3 loop spans 14 amino acids. V was pared by 11 bases and J by 4 bases, with 10 bases of the junction left unmatched. In nucleotides, the CDR3 is TGTGCCTCTTTGCCGCGGGGGGTATACAATGAGCAGTTCTTC. Amino acid sequence: CASLPRGVYNEQFF.

The rearrangement joins TRBV12-3 or TRBV12-4 to TRBJ2-1; weak D call: TRBD1 (5 bases). This CDR3 is 12 amino acids long. V was shortened by 6 bases and J by 5 bases, with 8 bases between the two germline ends. This chain's CDR3 is CASRRQHNEQFF. The CDR3, as DNA: TGTGCCAGCAGACGACAGCACAATGAGCAGTTCTTC.

In its sample, this clonotype was seen a few times. The V call is TRBV7-3, the J call TRBJ2-5; 9 bases are shared with TRBD1. This CDR3 region has 15 residues. Germline loops: CDR1 SGHTA, CDR2 FQGTGA. The trim removed 5 bases at V and 5 bases at J, leaving 9 bases unmatched. The CDR3 protein is CASSASGTGSETQYF. The CDR3 DNA is TGTGCCAGCAGCGCCTCCGGGACAGGGTCGGAGACCCAGTACTTC.

This clonotype was observed a few times. This rearrangement joins TRBV7-9 to TRBJ2-2; D perhaps matches TRBD1 (7 bases). The CDR3 length is 17 residues. Between the trimmed V and J ends, which lost 0 bases and 1 base, there was a span of 12 bases. CDR1 is SEHNR, CDR2 FQNEAQ, per germline (reference sequence). In nucleotides, the CDR3 is TGTGCCAGCAGCTTAGCTTGGGGGGACAGGAACACCGGGGAGCTGTTTTTT. Amino acid sequence: CASSLAWGDRNTGELFF.